This T cell receptor beta chain was obtained from a study of blood T cell repertoires in COVID-19. Study in general: COVID-19 samples from acute and convalescent phases originated in the United States, Italy and Spain.

Participants were aged roughly 18 to 100 years from roughly 26 US areas. V gave up 0 bases and J gave up 1 base, with 7 bases separating them. Germline V gene data show CDR1 as SNHLY and CDR2 as FYNNEI. The CDR3 length is 15 residues. Generated by immunoSEQ multiplex PCR, the TCRdb table keeps only in-frame clones and is missing some. This table has hundreds of thousands of clones, about nine tenths appearing once. The sequence came from a man aged 40-55 years who had recovered from COVID-19. The sequenced material came from PBMCs or T cells enriched from blood (not recorded which). V gene TRBV2 combines with J gene TRBJ2-4; weak D call: TRBD1 (6 bases). DNA of the CDR3: TGTGCCAGCAGTGAAGCCAGGGGCGCCAAAAACATTCAGTACTTC. Protein product: CASSEARGAKNIQYF.